This T cell receptor beta chain was identified during a study of blood T cell repertoires in COVID-19. The overall study: Both acute and convalescent COVID-19 samples were obtained from the United States, Italy and Spain. T cells, B-cell-depleted T cells, or PBMCs provided the cDNA or gDNA that served as material.

This clone was recorded only once. Per germline, CDR1 MGHRA and CDR2 YSYEKL. Trimming removed 4 bases at V and 4 bases at J, with 13 bases between. The CDR3 length is 14 residues. Profiled with immunoSEQ multiplex PCR; TCRdb holds only in-frame clones, not every one. Here the sample spans roughly 250,000 clones, around 89% being singletons. Participants, 18 to 89 years old, spanned 25 or so US areas. Sample: PBMCs or T cells enriched from blood (not recorded which). This clonotype was obtained from a man aged 50-60 years who had been exposed to COVID-19. The chain recombines TRBV4-1 with TRBJ1-2, with a weak D call TRBD1 (6 bases). In DNA, the CDR3 is TGCGCCAGCAGCCTTCGACAGGCTACCTATGGCTACACCTTC. Translating gives CASSLRQATYGYTF.